The 5 T cell receptor beta chains below all came from one sample that was sequenced in a study of T-cell reconstitution after alpha-beta-depleted transplantation in children. Unique molecular identifiers tagged the TCRbeta library. TCRdb re-analysed the PCR reads in MiXCR, keeping a single row per CDR3 protein. Among over 200,000 distinct CDR3 sequences listed, around a sixth were seen once. This material consisted of PBMCs, mostly from graft donor cells, taken 360 days after TCRalphabeta/CD19-depleted stem cell transplant. Every receptor here comes from a male patient between 2 and 15 years old who had a stem cell transplant for acute lymphoblastic leukemia, so the T cells may come from the graft donor.

This clonotype turned up a few times. This rearrangement joins TRBV13 to TRBJ2-1; TRBD2 might be the D (6 bases). V was trimmed by 2 bases and J by 2 bases, leaving 13 bases between them. The length of the CDR3 is 16 residues. Germline CDR1 reads PRHDT; CDR2 reads FYEKMQ (reference sequence). CDR3 DNA: TGTGCCAGCAGCTTATCCGGGGGATACACCTACAATGAGCAGTTCTTC. Translated, it gives CASSLSGGYTYNEQFF.

This chain uses TRBV20-1 with TRBJ2-4; unclear D gene. Germline V gene data show CDR1 as DFQATT and CDR2 as SNEGSKA (reference sequence). The CDR3 has 14 amino acids. Trimming removed 0 bases from V and 8 bases from J, with 14 bases in between. The CDR3 DNA reads TGCAGTGCTAGAGACCAAGGGTTTTGGGACATTCAGTACTTC. Translated, it gives CSARDQGFWDIQYF.

This clonotype was seen only a few times. The chain recombines TRBV7-2 with TRBJ1-5, with D possibly being TRBD1 (6 bases). Germline V CDR1 and CDR2: SGHTA, FQGNSA. Trimming took off 5 bases at V and 1 base at J, with 15 bases between the two ends. The CDR3 is made up of 16 amino acids. CDR3 nucleotides: TGTGCCAGCAGCAAAGGGACACCCGCGAGCAATCAGCCCCAGCATTTT. Amino acids: CASSKGTPASNQPQHF.

This clonotype was counted between two and nine times. The rearrangement joins TRBV7-6 to TRBJ1-4, with D unresolved. Trimming took 5 bases from V and 6 from J, leaving 10 bases between them. This CDR3 region has 13 residues. From germline, CDR1 is SGHVS and CDR2 FNYEAQ. The DNA for the CDR3 is TGTGCCAGCAGCGCGCGGGAGGATGAAAAACTGTTTTTT. Its translation is CASSAREDEKLFF.

This clonotype was recorded a few times. CDR3 loop: CASSPQIVGTDTQYF. CDR3 in DNA: TGCGCCAGCAGCCCCCAGATCGTGGGAACAGATACGCAGTATTTT. The chain links TRBV4-1 to TRBJ2-3; D is undetermined. V lost 4 bases and J lost 3, with 14 bases in between. Per the germline V gene, CDR1 is MGHRA and CDR2 is YSYEKL. The CDR3 sequence is 15 residues long.